This T cell receptor beta chain is from a study of T cell responses to AZD1222 COVID-19 vaccine. Profiling relied on immunoSEQ multiplex PCR, and the TCRdb table lists in-frame clones only, not all of them. Among about 120,000 clones listed, about nine tenths were seen once. This clone has just a few counts. The antigen is undetermined. Study observations and caveats: Clonal diversity was possibly underestimated, and the donors were mostly white British, with more females.

Here the sequenced sample was peripheral blood, taken 28 days after the second AZD1222 dose. The sequence was obtained from an adult who received the AZD1222 COVID-19 vaccine.

CDR3 in amino acids: CAIRGEGLSYEQYF. The CDR3 DNA reads TGTGCCATCAGAGGGGAGGGCCTCTCCTACGAGCAGTACTTC. The rearrangement joins TRBV10-3 to TRBJ2-7; 7 positions match TRBD2. Germline V lookup: CDR1 ENHRY, CDR2 SYGVKD. The CDR3 runs 14 residues. V lost 6 bases, J lost 0 bases, and 5 bases stayed unmatched.